Each of the 8 T cell receptor beta chains below was sequenced from the same sample in a study of blood T cell repertoires in COVID-19. The data were produced by immunoSEQ multiplex PCR, yet TCRdb's version contains in-frame clones alone and is incomplete. The sample contains 270,000 or so clones, about 90% of which appear only once. The sequenced sample was peripheral blood. All receptors come from a woman in her twenties or thirties with COVID-19, enrolled during active disease.

The chain has TRBV18 and TRBJ2-1, with 12 bases that match TRBD2. This CDR3 comprises 15 residues. Unmatched junction bases numbered 5, after V lost 3 bases and J lost 8 bases. Germline V CDR1 and CDR2: KGHSH, LQKENI. The CDR3 coding sequence is TGTGCCAGCTCACCCGGACTAGCGGGAACCCATGAGCAGTTCTTC. Translation: CASSPGLAGTHEQFF. Combining the CDR3 with reference TRBV18 and TRBJ2-1 gives the whole variable domain NAGVMQNPRHLVRRRGQEARLRCSPMKGHSHVYWYRQLPEEGLKFMVYLQKENIIDESGMPKERFSAEFPKEGPSILRIQQVVRGDSAAYFCASSPGLAGTHEQFFGPGTRLTVL.

The chain combines TRBV6-5 with TRBJ1-5; 7 positions agree with TRBD1. Germline loops: CDR1 MNHEY, CDR2 SVGAGI. The CDR3 contains 15 residues. V lost 5 bases and J lost 2; bases outside the gene matches: 6. CDR3 sequence (DNA): TGTGCCAGCAGTCCACAGGGGTTGGGCAATCAGCCCCAGCATTTT. Protein: CASSPQGLGNQPQHF.

The rearrangement uses TRBV19 and TRBJ2-7; D is possibly TRBD2 (6 bases). CDR1 and CDR2 (germline): LNHDA, SQIVND (reference sequence). The CDR3 is 18 amino acids. Trimming took 2 bases from V and 5 from J, leaving 25 bases between them. CDR3: CASSIRPPGRGGVDEQYF. For the CDR3, the DNA is TGTGCCAGTAGTATAAGACCCCCGGGACGCGGAGGGGTCGACGAGCAGTACTTC.

This clone turned up a few times. This chain uses TRBV5-1 with TRBJ1-1; D unclear. Between the trimmed V and J ends, which lost 0 bases and 0 bases, there was a span of 6 bases. The germline CDR1 and CDR2 sequences are SGHRS and YFSETQ. This CDR3 comprises 14 residues. Written as DNA, the CDR3 is TGCGCCAGCAGCTTGGGTCGTCTGAACACTGAAGCTTTCTTT. As protein: CASSLGRLNTEAFF.

This clone has more than one count but fewer than ten. The chain carries TRBV21-1 and TRBJ1-2; the table's TRBD1 call for D was not verified on the DNA. TRBV21-1 represents a pseudogene. CDR3 length: 17 residues. Here the CDR3 DNA reads TGTGCCAGCAGCCCATCCCAAGGAGGGGGCGAAGGCTATGGCTACACCTTC. Protein: CASSPSQGGGEGYGYTF.

There are a few counts of this clone. The gene calls are TRBV12-3 or TRBV12-4 and TRBJ2-7; D ambiguous. Trimming pared 5 bases from V and 0 bases from J, leaving 8 bases between. The CDR3 is 13 amino acids. CDR3 loop: CASSERSSYEQYF. The CDR3 DNA reads TGTGCCAGCAGTGAGCGATCCTCCTACGAGCAGTACTTC.

In regard to this clone: A read error may account for a junction end that differs from germline. This chain joins TRBV12-3 or TRBV12-4 and TRBJ2-7, with TRBD1 matching 9 bases. This CDR3 contains 11 residues. The CDR3 loop is CASSLWDRVFF. CDR3 nucleotide sequence: TGTGCCAGCAGTTTATGGGACAGGGTCTTCTTC.

The chain carries TRBV5-5 and TRBJ2-3; D is perhaps TRBD2 (6 bases). The CDR3 extends over 14 amino acids. The V end was cut by 6 bases, the J end by 2 bases, with 13 bases between. Per the germline V gene, CDR1 is SGHKS and CDR2 is YYEKEE (reference sequence). This chain's CDR3 is CASKLRDFTDTQYF. The CDR3 DNA reads as TGTGCCAGCAAACTCCGGGACTTCACAGATACGCAGTATTTT.